The present TCR beta chain was sequenced within a study of technical replicates of blood from several donors. Assay used: immunoSEQ multiplex PCR; TCRdb lists only in-frame clones, some missing. The table records some 78,000 clones, 94% of them present only once. This CDR3 region has 13 residues. CDR1 and CDR2 (germline): SGDLS, YYNGEE. V was shortened by 4 bases and J by 2 bases, with 6 bases between the two germline ends. This chain connects TRBV9 to TRBJ2-2; no clear D gene. The receptor was derived from a human donor in good health. Sequenced sample: T cells isolated from PBMCs. DNA for the CDR3: TGTGCCAGCAGCTTTACTAACACCGGGGAGCTGTTTTTT. Translated, it gives CASSFTNTGELFF. The whole variable domain, filled in from reference TRBV9 and TRBJ2-2, reads DSGVTQTPKHLITATGQRVTLRCSPRSGDLSVYWYQQSLDQGLQFLIQYYNGEERAKGNILERFSAQQFPDLHSELNLSSLELGDSALYFCASSFTNTGELFFGEGSRLTVL.